The subject of this entry is one T cell receptor (beta chain). The age range of participants was 18 to 89 years, with residence in about two dozen US areas. Grouping used clinical history reported by participants in a survey and questionnaire. As handled by the study authors: Nucleated cell counts were estimated from reference gene primer amplification. Repertoires were generated with immunoSEQ multiplex PCR, while TCRdb's copy carries only in-frame clones and drops some. That table gives V, J and clone size, and the DNA gave D and trimming. In the table there are roughly 200,000 clones, around 87% of which are singletons. The data belong to a study of blood T cell repertoires in COVID-19. Study background: PBMCs, B-cell-depleted T cells, or T cells were the source of the cDNA or gDNA that made up the material.

Trimming removed 7 bases from V and 1 base from J, with 26 bases in between. The length of the CDR3 is 18 residues. CDR1 is SQVTM and CDR2 is ANQGSEA in the germline V gene. This sequence joins TRBV29-1 and TRBJ2-1; possibly TRBD2 for D (5 bases). The sequencing sample was made of PBMCs or T cells enriched from blood (not recorded which). The clonotype comes from a woman between 40 and 50 years old in a cohort exposed to, infected with or recovered from COVID-19 (not recorded which). This chain's CDR3 is CSDMGGRDGVHSYNEQFF. As DNA, the CDR3 is TGCAGCGACATGGGCGGTCGCGACGGGGTGCATTCCTACAATGAGCAGTTCTTC.